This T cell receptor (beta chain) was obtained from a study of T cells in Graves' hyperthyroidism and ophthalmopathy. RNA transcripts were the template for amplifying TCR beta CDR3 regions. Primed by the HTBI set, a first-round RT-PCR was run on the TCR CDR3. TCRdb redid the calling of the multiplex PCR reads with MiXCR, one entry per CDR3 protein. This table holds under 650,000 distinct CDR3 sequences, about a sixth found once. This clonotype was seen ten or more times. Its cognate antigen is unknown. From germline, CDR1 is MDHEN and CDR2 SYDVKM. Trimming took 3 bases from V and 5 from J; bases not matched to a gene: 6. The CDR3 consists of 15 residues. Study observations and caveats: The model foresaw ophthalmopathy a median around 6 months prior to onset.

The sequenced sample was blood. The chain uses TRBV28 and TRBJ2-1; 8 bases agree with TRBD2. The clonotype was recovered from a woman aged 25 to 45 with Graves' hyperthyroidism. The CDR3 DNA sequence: TGTGCCAGCAGTTTTTCGGGGCGGGGGGACAATGAGCAGTTCTTC. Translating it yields CASSFSGRGDNEQFF.